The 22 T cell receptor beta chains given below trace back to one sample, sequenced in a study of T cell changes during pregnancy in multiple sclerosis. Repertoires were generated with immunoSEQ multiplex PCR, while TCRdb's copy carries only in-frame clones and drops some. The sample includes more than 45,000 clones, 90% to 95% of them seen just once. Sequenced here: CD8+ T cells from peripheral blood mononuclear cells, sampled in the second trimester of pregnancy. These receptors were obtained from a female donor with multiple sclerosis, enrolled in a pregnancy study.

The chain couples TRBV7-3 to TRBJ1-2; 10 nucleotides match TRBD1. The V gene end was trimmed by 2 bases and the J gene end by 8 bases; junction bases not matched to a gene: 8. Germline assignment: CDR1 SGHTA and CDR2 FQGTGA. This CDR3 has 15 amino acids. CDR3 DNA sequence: TGTGCCAGCAGCTTACAGGCCGGGACAGGGGAGGGCTACACCTTC. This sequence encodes CASSLQAGTGEGYTF.

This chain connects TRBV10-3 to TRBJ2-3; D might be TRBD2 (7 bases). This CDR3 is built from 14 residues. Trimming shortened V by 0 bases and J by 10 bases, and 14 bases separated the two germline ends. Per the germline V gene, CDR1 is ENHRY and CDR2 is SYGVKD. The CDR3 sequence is CAISESGGPLAQYF. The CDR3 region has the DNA TGTGCCATCAGTGAGTCGGGGGGGCCTCTGGCGCAGTATTTT.

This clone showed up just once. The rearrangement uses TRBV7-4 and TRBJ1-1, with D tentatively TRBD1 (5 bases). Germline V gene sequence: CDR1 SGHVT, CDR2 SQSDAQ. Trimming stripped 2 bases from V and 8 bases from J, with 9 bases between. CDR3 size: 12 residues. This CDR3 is CASSLRQTEAFF. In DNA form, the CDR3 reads TGTGCCAGCAGCTTACGACAGACCGAAGCTTTCTTT.

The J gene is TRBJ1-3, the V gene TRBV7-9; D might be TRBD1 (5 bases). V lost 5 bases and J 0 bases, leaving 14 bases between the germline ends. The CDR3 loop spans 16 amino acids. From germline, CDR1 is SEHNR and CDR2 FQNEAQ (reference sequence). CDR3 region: CASSPQGFLSGNTIYF. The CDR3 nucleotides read TGTGCCAGCAGCCCCCAGGGATTCCTCTCTGGAAACACCATATATTTT.

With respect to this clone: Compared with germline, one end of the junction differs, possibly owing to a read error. The CDR3 is CAISEGLAGFF. In nucleotides, the CDR3 is TGTGCCATCAGTGAAGGACTAGCGGGGTTTTTT. The chain is built from TRBV10-3 and TRBJ2-3; TRBD2 agrees at 12 bases. The CDR3 sequence is 11 residues long. Germline V gene sequence: CDR1 ENHRY, CDR2 SYGVKD.

The CDR3 loop is CASSLNTGGYYNEQFF. The CDR3 DNA is TGTGCCAGCAGCTTAAATACAGGGGGCTATTACAATGAGCAGTTCTTC. This chain uses TRBV7-2 with TRBJ2-1; 9 nucleotides match TRBD1. J gave up 4 bases and V 2 bases, and 6 bases lay outside the gene matches. This CDR3 spans 16 amino acids. From germline, CDR1 is SGHTA and CDR2 FQGNSA. Complete variable domain (other parts from reference TRBV7-2 and TRBJ2-1): GAGVSQSPSNKVTEKGKDVELRCDPISGHTALYWYRQSLGQGLEFLIYFQGNSAPDKSGLPSDRFSAERTGGSVSTLTIQRTQQEDSAVYLCASSLNTGGYYNEQFFGPGTRLTVL.

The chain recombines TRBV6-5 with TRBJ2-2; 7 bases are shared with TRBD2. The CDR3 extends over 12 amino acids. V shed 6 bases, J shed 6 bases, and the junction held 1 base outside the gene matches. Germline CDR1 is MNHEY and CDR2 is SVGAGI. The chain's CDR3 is CASRRESGELFF. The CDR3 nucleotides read TGTGCCAGCAGGCGGGAGTCCGGGGAGCTGTTTTTT.

Written as DNA, the CDR3 is TGTGCCAGCAGCTTGGGGGAGAGCCCCTACGAGCAGTACTTC. This encodes CASSLGESPYEQYF. The chain carries TRBV5-4 and TRBJ2-7; a weak D match, TRBD2 (5 bases). Trimming cost V 0 bases and J 2 bases, with 9 bases left between them. The CDR3 totals 14 residues. Germline CDR1 reads SGHNT; CDR2 reads YYREEE (reference sequence).

CDR3 loop: CAIQDTGSGGRSGEQYF. In DNA form, the CDR3 reads TGTGCCATCCAAGACACGGGATCGGGAGGGCGGTCGGGCGAGCAGTACTTC. This chain uses TRBV2 with TRBJ2-7; 8 nucleotides align to TRBD2. Germline V gene lookup returns CDR1 SNHLY and CDR2 FYNNEI. V lost 10 bases, J lost 6 bases, and 23 bases stayed unmatched. The length of the CDR3 is 17 residues.

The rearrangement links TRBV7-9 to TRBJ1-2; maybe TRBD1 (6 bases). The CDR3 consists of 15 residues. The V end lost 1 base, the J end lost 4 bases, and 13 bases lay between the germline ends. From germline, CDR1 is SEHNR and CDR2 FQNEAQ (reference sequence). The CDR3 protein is CASSLEGRGVYGYTF. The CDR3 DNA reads TGTGCCAGCAGCTTAGAGGGCAGGGGAGTCTATGGCTACACCTTC.

In DNA form, the CDR3 reads TGTGCCAGCAGCTTGCCGGGACAGGGGTCCTACAATGAGCAGTTCTTC. Amino acid sequence: CASSLPGQGSYNEQFF. The J gene is TRBJ2-1, the V gene TRBV7-9; 10 bases line up with TRBD1. CDR3 size: 16 residues. V lost 3 bases and J lost 1; bases outside the gene matches: 3. Germline loops: CDR1 SEHNR, CDR2 FQNEAQ (reference sequence).

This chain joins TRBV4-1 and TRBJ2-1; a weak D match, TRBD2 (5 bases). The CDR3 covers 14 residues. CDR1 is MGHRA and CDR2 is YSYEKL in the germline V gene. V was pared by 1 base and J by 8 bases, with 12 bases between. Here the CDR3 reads CASSQGTPRDEQFF. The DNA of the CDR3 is TGCGCCAGCAGCCAAGGGACCCCGAGGGATGAGCAGTTCTTC.

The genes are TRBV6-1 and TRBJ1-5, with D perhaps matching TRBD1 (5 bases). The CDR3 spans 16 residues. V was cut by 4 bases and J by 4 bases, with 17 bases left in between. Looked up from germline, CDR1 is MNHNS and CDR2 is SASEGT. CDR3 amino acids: CASSAQWGGANQPQHF. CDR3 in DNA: TGTGCCAGCAGTGCCCAGTGGGGAGGGGCAAATCAGCCCCAGCATTTT.

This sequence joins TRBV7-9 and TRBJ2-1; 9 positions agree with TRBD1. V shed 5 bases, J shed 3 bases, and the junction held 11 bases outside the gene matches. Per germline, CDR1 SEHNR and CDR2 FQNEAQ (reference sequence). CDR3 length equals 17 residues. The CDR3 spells CASSLTGTGRLYNEQFF. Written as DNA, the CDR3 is TGTGCCAGCAGCCTAACCGGGACAGGGAGGCTCTACAATGAGCAGTTCTTC.

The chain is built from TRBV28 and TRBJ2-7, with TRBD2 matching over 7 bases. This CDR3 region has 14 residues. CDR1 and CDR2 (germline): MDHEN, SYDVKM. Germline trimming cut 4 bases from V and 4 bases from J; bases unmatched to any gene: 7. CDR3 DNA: TGTGCCAGCAGTTGGGCGGGGGTAAATTACGAGCAGTACTTC. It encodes CASSWAGVNYEQYF.

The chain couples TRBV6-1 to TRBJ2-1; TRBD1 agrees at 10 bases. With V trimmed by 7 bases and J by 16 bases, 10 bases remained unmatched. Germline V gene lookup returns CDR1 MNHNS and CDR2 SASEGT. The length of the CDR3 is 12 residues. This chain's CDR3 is CASTLGTGDKFF. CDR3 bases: TGTGCCAGCACTCTGGGGACAGGGGACAAATTCTTC.

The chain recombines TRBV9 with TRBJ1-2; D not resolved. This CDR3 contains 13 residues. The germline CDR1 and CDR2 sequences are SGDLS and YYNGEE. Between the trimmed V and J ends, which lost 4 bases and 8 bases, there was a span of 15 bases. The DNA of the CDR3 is TGTGCCAGCAGCCAGGAGGGCCCCCAGGGCTACACCTTC. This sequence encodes CASSQEGPQGYTF.

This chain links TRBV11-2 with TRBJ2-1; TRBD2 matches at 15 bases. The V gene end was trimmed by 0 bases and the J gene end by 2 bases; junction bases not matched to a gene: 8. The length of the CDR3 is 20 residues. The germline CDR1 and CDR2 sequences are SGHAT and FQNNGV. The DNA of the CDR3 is TGTGCCAGCAGCTTAGATCCCGGACTAGCGGGAGGGCCCCCCTACAATGAGCAGTTCTTC. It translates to CASSLDPGLAGGPPYNEQFF.

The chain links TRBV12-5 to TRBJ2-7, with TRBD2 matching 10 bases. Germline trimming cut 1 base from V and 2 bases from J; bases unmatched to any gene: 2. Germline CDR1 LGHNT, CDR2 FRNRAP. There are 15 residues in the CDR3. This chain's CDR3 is CASGLEAGGAYEQYF. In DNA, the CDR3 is TGTGCTAGTGGTTTGGAAGCGGGAGGGGCCTACGAGCAGTACTTC.

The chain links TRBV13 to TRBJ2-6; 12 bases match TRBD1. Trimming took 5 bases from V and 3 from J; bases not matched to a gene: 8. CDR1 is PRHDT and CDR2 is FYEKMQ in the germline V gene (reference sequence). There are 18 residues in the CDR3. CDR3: CASSPTGTGGRGANVLTF. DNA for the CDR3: TGTGCCAGCAGCCCAACCGGGACAGGGGGCCGTGGGGCCAACGTCCTGACTTTC. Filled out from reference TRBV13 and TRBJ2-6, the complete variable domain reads AAGVIQSPRHLIKEKRETATLKCYPIPRHDTVYWYQQGPGQDPQFLISFYEKMQSDKGSIPDRFSAQQFSDYHSELNMSSLELGDSALYFCASSPTGTGGRGANVLTFGAGSRLTVL.

CDR3 loop: CASSLWQASNYGYTF. CDR3 nucleotides: TGCGCCAGCAGCTTGTGGCAGGCGTCTAACTATGGCTACACCTTC. This chain connects TRBV5-1 to TRBJ1-2; D not resolved. CDR3 length equals 15 residues. The V end was cut by 1 base, the J end by 0 bases, with 10 bases between. CDR1 is SGHRS and CDR2 is YFSETQ in the germline V gene.

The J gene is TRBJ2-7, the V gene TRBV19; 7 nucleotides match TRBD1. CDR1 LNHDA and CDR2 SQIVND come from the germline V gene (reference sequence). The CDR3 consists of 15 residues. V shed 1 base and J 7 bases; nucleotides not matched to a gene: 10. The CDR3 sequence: CASSIGDSGGREQYF. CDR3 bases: TGTGCCAGTAGTATAGGGGACAGCGGTGGCAGGGAGCAGTACTTC.